This TCR beta chain emerged from a study of identical twins. With template switching, a universal primer site was added, and the cDNA carried unique molecular identifiers. In TCRdb, the 5' RACE reads were re-called with MiXCR into one record per CDR3 protein. The sample yields roughly 1,500,000 distinct CDR3 sequences, 25% to 35% seen once. Broader study findings: Memory repertoires showed no such pattern, whereas abundant cord blood beta clonotypes carried fewer insertions.

This clonotype was observed a few times. The target antigen is unknown. The source of this sequence is a newborn girl in good health. Material: cord blood.

The CDR3 loop reads CASSQFPSGVSSYGYTF. CDR3 bases: TGCGCCAGCAGCCAATTTCCGTCCGGGGTTTCCTCATATGGCTACACCTTC. This chain joins TRBV4-1 and TRBJ1-2; D remains ambiguous. This CDR3 region has 17 residues. V shed 2 bases and J shed 5 bases, with 21 bases lying between them. Looked up from germline, CDR1 is MGHRA and CDR2 is YSYEKL.